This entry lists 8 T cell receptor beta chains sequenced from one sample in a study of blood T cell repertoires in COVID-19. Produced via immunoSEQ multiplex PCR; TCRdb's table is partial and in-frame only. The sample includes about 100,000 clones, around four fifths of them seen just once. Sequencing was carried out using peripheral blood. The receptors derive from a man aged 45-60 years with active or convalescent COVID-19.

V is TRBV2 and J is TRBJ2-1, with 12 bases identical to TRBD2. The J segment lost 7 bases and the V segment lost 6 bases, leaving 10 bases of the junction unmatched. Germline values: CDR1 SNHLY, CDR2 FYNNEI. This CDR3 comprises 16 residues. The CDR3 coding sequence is TGTGCCAGCAGGACTAGCGGGAGAAGTGGGGGGAATGAGCAGTTCTTC. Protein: CASRTSGRSGGNEQFF.

The CDR3 spells CASSQDGRPGCFF. CDR3 in DNA: TGTGCCAGCAGCCAGGACGGACGGCCAGGGTGTTTCTTC. The V call is TRBV3-1 (or the pseudogene TRBV3-2), the J call TRBJ2-1, with a possible D match to TRBD1 (5 bases). Per the germline V gene, CDR1 is LGHDT and CDR2 is YNNKEL (reference sequence). V was shortened by 3 bases and J by 16 bases, with 19 bases between the two germline ends. The CDR3 runs to 13 residues.

In DNA form, the CDR3 reads TGCGCCAGCAGCTCCGACAGTGATCGAGGTGGAAACACCATATATTTT. Translating it yields CASSSDSDRGGNTIYF. The rearrangement links TRBV5-1 to TRBJ1-3; tentative D call: TRBD1 (5 bases). V lost 3 bases and J 3 bases, leaving 16 bases between the germline ends. The CDR3 length is 16 residues. Germline V gene sequence: CDR1 SGHRS, CDR2 YFSETQ.

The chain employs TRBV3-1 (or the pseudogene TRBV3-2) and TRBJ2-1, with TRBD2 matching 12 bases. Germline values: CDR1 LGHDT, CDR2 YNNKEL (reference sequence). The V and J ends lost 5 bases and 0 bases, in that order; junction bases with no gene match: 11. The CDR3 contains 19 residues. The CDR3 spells CASSGERGLAGSSYNEQFF. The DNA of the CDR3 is TGTGCCAGCAGCGGGGAGAGGGGACTAGCGGGTAGCTCCTACAATGAGCAGTTCTTC.

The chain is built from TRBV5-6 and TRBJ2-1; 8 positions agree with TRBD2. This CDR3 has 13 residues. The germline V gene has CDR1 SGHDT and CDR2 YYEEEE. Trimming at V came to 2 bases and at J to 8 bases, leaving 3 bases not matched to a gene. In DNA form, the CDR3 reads TGTGCCAGCAGCTTAACTAGCGGTTATGAGCAGTTCTTC. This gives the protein CASSLTSGYEQFF.

The CDR3 DNA reads as TGCAGTGTCCAGGGGTACTATGGCTACACCTTC. Translating it yields CSVQGYYGYTF. The chain links TRBV20-1 to TRBJ1-2; a weak D match, TRBD1 (6 bases). This CDR3 contains 11 residues. V was pared by 7 bases and J by 3 bases, with 9 bases between. Germline loops: CDR1 DFQATT, CDR2 SNEGSKA (reference sequence).

CDR3 sequence reads: CASSPAQETQYF. CDR3 bases: TGTGCCAGCAGCCCAGCGCAAGAGACCCAGTACTTC. The chain carries TRBV7-6 and TRBJ2-5; D ambiguous. The length of the CDR3 is 12 residues. Trimming pared 5 bases from V and 2 bases from J, leaving 6 bases between. In germline, CDR1 is SGHVS, CDR2 FNYEAQ.

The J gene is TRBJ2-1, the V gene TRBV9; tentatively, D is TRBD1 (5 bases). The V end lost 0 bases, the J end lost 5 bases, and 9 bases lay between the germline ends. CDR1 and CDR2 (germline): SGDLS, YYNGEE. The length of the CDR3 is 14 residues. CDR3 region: CASSVGGRDNEQFF. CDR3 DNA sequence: TGTGCCAGCAGCGTAGGTGGCAGGGACAATGAGCAGTTCTTC.